These 7 T cell receptor beta chains originate from one sample sequenced in a study of T cells after yellow fever vaccination. TCRdb re-derived calls from the 5' RACE reads in MiXCR, one entry per CDR3 protein. The sample carries some 600,000 distinct CDR3 sequences, roughly an eighth recorded once. The sample here was PBMCs, taken on the day of the yellow fever booster vaccination. The receptors were sampled from a man under 40 who received the YFV17D yellow fever vaccine.

The chain has TRBV20-1 and TRBJ2-7; 8 bases align to TRBD1. This CDR3 has 12 amino acids. V was pared by 3 bases and J by 7 bases, with 5 bases of the junction left unmatched. The germline V gene encodes CDR1 DFQATT and CDR2 SNEGSKA (reference sequence). As DNA, the CDR3 is TGCAGTGCTAGGTGGACAGGGCGGGAGCAGTACTTC. Its translation is CSARWTGREQYF.

The rearrangement joins TRBV30 to TRBJ2-1, with TRBD1 identical over 9 bases. J gave up 8 bases and V 8 bases, and 4 bases lay outside the gene matches. The CDR3 length is 11 residues. Germline loops: CDR1 GTSNPN, CDR2 SVGIG (reference sequence). CDR3 bases: TGTGCCGAACAGGGGGCGCATGAGCAGTTCTTC. It is translated as CAEQGAHEQFF.

The V call is TRBV4-2, the J call TRBJ2-1; no firm D call. The CDR3 sequence is 17 residues long. V was cut by 0 bases and J by 2 bases, with 14 bases left in between. Germline values: CDR1 LGHNA, CDR2 YNFKEQ. CDR3 in DNA: TGTGCCAGCAGCCAAGAAGGTTCCGCCACAACCTACAATGAGCAGTTCTTC. Amino acids: CASSQEGSATTYNEQFF.

This clonotype was observed once. The J gene is TRBJ2-6, the V gene TRBV12-3 or TRBV12-4, with D hard to call. V was clipped by 8 bases and J by 5 bases, with 16 bases between them. CDR3 length: 15 residues. DNA for the CDR3: TGTGCCAGCCTGGGGTTGGCCGGCTGGGCCAACGTCCTGACTTTC. Its protein is CASLGLAGWANVLTF.

The chain has TRBV6-5 and TRBJ1-5; D uncertain. Germline V CDR1 and CDR2: MNHEY, SVGAGI. Trimming stripped 0 bases from V and 3 bases from J, with 6 bases between. The CDR3 extends over 14 amino acids. The CDR3 region is CASSYSVHNQPQHF. The CDR3 DNA is TGTGCCAGCAGTTACTCGGTCCACAATCAGCCCCAGCATTTT.

This clonotype was recorded a few times. CDR3 DNA: TGTGCCAGCAGCCAAGATCGTTCTAGCGGGATCCAAGAGACCCAGTACTTC. Translation gives CASSQDRSSGIQETQYF. The genes are TRBV3-1 and TRBJ2-5; 9 bases are shared with TRBD2. Germline V lookup: CDR1 LGHDT, CDR2 YNNKEL (reference sequence). Losses at the gene ends were 0 bases for V and 1 base for J; bases not matched to a gene: 6. The length of the CDR3 is 17 residues.

This clonotype has just a few counts. J is TRBJ2-7 and V is TRBV5-1; TRBD2 aligns across 7 bases. CDR3 length equals 15 residues. The ends lost 4 bases at V and 3 bases at J; junction bases unmatched: 10. The germline CDR1 and CDR2 sequences are SGHRS and YFSETQ. This CDR3 is CASSPSSGSGYEQYF. DNA for the CDR3: TGCGCCAGCAGCCCCTCTAGCGGCAGCGGCTACGAGCAGTACTTC.